This T cell receptor (beta chain) was sequenced in a study of monozygotic twins with inflammatory bowel disease. The study, taken as a whole, reports: Other individuals had fewer clonotypes in common with IBD patients than with healthy twins, especially with disease activity.

On this clonotype: Its antigen is unknown.

Germline V gives CDR1 DFQATT, CDR2 SNEGSKA (reference sequence). The CDR3 consists of 15 residues. Every TCR library consumed about 3,500 ng of total RNA. TCRdb reprocessed the 5' RACE reads and reports one entry per CDR3 protein, with no DNA. The sample table includes approximately 330,000 distinct CDR3 sequences. This TCR was recovered from a human donor with ulcerative colitis or Crohn's disease, or a healthy co-twin of an affected twin (not recorded which). Input material: blood. V usage is TRBV20-1 and J usage is TRBJ2-1; lacking DNA, the TRBD2 call made by TCRdb goes unchecked. CDR3 amino acids: CSARDAGRGNNEQFF.